The next 10 T cell receptor beta chains were all read from a single sample in a study of blood T cells in healthy people across ages (dated by TCRdb to 2014 to 2015). Library method: 5' RACE. Instrument on record: Illumina HiSeq 2500. A second roughly 7 to 11 cycle PCR used a sample-barcoded 5' primer and a J-beta primer mix. TCRdb's own reprocessing of the public reads used fastp at Q25 and MiXCR and kept productive beta chains. Each entry merges the rows of one CDR3 protein and shows their most common DNA and genes. This sample gives 720,000 or so distinct CDR3 sequences in total; 35% to 50% of them show up just once. The ten largest make up around 30% of the sample. Input material: blood. Source of these receptors: an elderly man in good health.

V gene TRBV29-1 combines with J gene TRBJ1-1; tentative D call: TRBD1 (5 bases). There are 15 residues in the CDR3. V was trimmed by 8 bases and J by 2 bases, leaving 21 bases between them. CDR1 is SQVTM and CDR2 is ANQGSEA in the germline V gene. The CDR3 spells CSQTRDPRVNTEAFF. CDR3 in DNA: TGCAGCCAAACACGGGACCCGAGGGTAAACACTGAAGCTTTCTTT.

This clonotype showed up just a few times. This chain links TRBV12-3 or TRBV12-4 with TRBJ1-1; D might be TRBD1 (6 bases). V was shortened by 3 bases and J by 0 bases, with 17 bases between the two germline ends. The CDR3 spans 17 residues. This CDR3 reads CASSFYGGGTMNTEAFF. The DNA of the CDR3 is TGTGCCAGCAGTTTTTACGGGGGGGGCACCATGAACACTGAAGCTTTCTTT.

The V and J genes are TRBV24-1 and TRBJ2-1; 14 bases map to TRBD2. The V gene's germline CDR1 is KGHDR and CDR2 SFDVKD. The CDR3 spans 15 residues. Unmatched junction bases numbered 3, after V lost 4 bases and J lost 8 bases. The CDR3 spells CATSDGTSGRYEQFF. The DNA of the CDR3 is TGTGCCACCAGTGACGGGACTAGCGGGAGATATGAGCAGTTCTTC.

This clonotype showed up just a few times. This chain links TRBV27 with TRBJ2-1; D not certain. Trimming shortened V by 2 bases and J by 2 bases, and 7 bases separated the two germline ends. The V gene's germline CDR1 is MNHEY and CDR2 SMNVEV (reference sequence). CDR3 size: 14 residues. The CDR3 reads CASSLQRTYNEQFF. CDR3 coding DNA: TGTGCCAGCAGTTTACAGCGAACCTACAATGAGCAGTTCTTC.

This clonotype has a handful of counts. This chain joins TRBV6-2 or TRBV6-3 and TRBJ2-7; weak D call: TRBD1 (5 bases). Per germline, CDR1 MNHEY and CDR2 SVGEGT. The CDR3 totals 13 residues. Between the trimmed V and J ends, which lost 0 bases and 4 bases, there was a span of 7 bases. The CDR3 bases are TGTGCCAGCAGTTACTCACAGGTATACGAGCAGTACTTC. Translating it yields CASSYSQVYEQYF.

This clonotype was seen only a few times. The rearrangement joins TRBV20-1 to TRBJ2-6; D call uncertain. V was cut by 5 bases and J by 0 bases, with 8 bases left in between. The germline CDR1 and CDR2 sequences are DFQATT and SNEGSKA (reference sequence). This CDR3 contains 14 residues. CDR3: CSAQRHSGANVLTF. The CDR3 DNA reads as TGCAGTGCTCAGAGGCACTCTGGGGCCAACGTCCTGACTTTC.

This sequence joins TRBV6-1 and TRBJ2-7; D gene ambiguous. The DNA end is a closer match to TRBJ2-4, so the J assignment may be wrong. In germline, CDR1 is MNHNS, CDR2 SASEGT. There are 17 residues in the CDR3. As DNA, the CDR3 is TGTGCCAGCAGTGAAGCGCGCAGAGAGCTAGCCAAAAACATTCAGTACTTC. Translated: CASSEARRELAKNIQYF.

The chain recombines TRBV6-1 with TRBJ1-5, with D perhaps matching TRBD1 (5 bases). The CDR3 totals 15 residues. V lost 3 bases and J lost 7, with 16 bases in between. The germline gives CDR1 MNHNS, CDR2 SASEGT. DNA of the CDR3: TGTGCCAGCAGTGATAGCCGGGACGTCAAACAGCCCCAGCATTTT. This codes for CASSDSRDVKQPQHF.

This clonotype was detected many times. This chain uses TRBV7-2 with TRBJ2-5; 12 bases map to TRBD2. Germline V gene sequence: CDR1 SGHTA, CDR2 FQGNSA. Trimming at V came to 5 bases and at J to 6 bases, leaving 7 bases not matched to a gene. There are 15 residues in the CDR3. The CDR3 nucleotides are TGTGCCAGCAGCCCCCGACTAGCGGGAGCGAAGACCCAGTACTTC. It is translated as CASSPRLAGAKTQYF.

This clonotype appeared a few times. The V gene is TRBV29-1, the J gene TRBJ2-5, with 7 bases that match TRBD1. The germline V gene encodes CDR1 SQVTM and CDR2 ANQGSEA. The CDR3 runs 13 residues. The V gene end was trimmed by 3 bases and the J gene end by 5 bases; junction bases not matched to a gene: 6. The CDR3, as DNA: TGCAGCGTTGAGACAGGGCTCGCGGAGACCCAGTACTTC. This translates into CSVETGLAETQYF.